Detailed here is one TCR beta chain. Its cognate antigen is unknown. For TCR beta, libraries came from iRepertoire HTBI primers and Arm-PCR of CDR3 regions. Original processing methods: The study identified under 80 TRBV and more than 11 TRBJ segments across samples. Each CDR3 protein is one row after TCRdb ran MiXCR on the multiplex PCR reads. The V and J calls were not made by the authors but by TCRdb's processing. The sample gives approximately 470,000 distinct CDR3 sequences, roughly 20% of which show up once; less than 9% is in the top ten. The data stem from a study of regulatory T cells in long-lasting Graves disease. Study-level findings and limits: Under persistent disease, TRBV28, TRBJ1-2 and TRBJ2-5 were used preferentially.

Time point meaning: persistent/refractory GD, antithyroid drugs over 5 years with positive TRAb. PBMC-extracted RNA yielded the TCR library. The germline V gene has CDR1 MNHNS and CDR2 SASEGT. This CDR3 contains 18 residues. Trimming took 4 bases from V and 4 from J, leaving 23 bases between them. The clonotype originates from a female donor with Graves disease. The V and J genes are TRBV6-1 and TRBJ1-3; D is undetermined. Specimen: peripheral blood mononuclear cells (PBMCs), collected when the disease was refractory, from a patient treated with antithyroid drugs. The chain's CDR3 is CASSGPPPLIGEGNTIYF. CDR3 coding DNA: TGTGCCAGCAGTGGACCCCCCCCTCTGATCGGTGAGGGAAACACCATATATTTT.